The 21 T cell receptor beta chains listed next were all sequenced from one sample in a study of naive and memory T cell subsets. Treatment noted: skin biopsy from PPD injection site in Mantoux-positive individual. TCR cDNA received a 3' ligated oligonucleotide that carried a UMI. Four PCR rounds used nested alpha and beta constant region primers plus the SP2 primer. Via MiXCR, TCRdb re-called the UMI-ligation and nested PCR reads, giving one row per CDR3 protein. The sample has 40,000 or so distinct CDR3 sequences, approximately 10% seen once; the top ten hold around 3.9%. This specimen consisted of skin, obtained from a tuberculin skin test site. These TCRs come from an adult in good health.

V is TRBV5-1 and J is TRBJ2-7, with D perhaps being TRBD1 or TRBD2 (5 bases each). This CDR3 has 14 residues. Germline CDR1 and CDR2: SGHRS and YFSETQ. V was trimmed by 4 bases and J by 3 bases, leaving 14 bases between them. CDR3 DNA sequence: TGCGCCAGCAGCGCCCCAGGGACGAACTACGAGCAGTACTTC. Translation gives CASSAPGTNYEQYF. Using reference TRBV5-1 and TRBJ2-7 for the parts outside the CDR3, the full variable domain is KAGVTQTPRYLIKTRGQQVTLSCSPISGHRSVSWYQQTPGQGLQFLFEYFSETQRNKGNFPGRFSGRQFSNSRSEMNVSTLELGDSALYLCASSAPGTNYEQYFGPGTRLTVT.

This clonotype was counted at least ten times. The V call is TRBV9, the J call TRBJ2-1; 13 nucleotides agree with TRBD2. This CDR3 comprises 17 residues. Trimming removed 0 bases from V and 3 bases from J; junction bases left unmatched: 3. The V gene's germline CDR1 is SGDLS and CDR2 YYNGEE. Here the CDR3 reads CASSVEGLAGYYNEQFF. The CDR3 DNA is TGTGCCAGCAGCGTAGAGGGACTAGCGGGATACTACAATGAGCAGTTCTTC. Together with reference TRBV9 and TRBJ2-1, the CDR3 gives the full variable domain: DSGVTQTPKHLITATGQRVTLRCSPRSGDLSVYWYQQSLDQGLQFLIQYYNGEERAKGNILERFSAQQFPDLHSELNLSSLELGDSALYFCASSVEGLAGYYNEQFFGPGTRLTVL.

This clonotype came up many times. The chain links TRBV9 to TRBJ1-2, with D tentatively TRBD1 (5 bases). The CDR3 runs to 14 residues. CDR1 and CDR2 (germline): SGDLS, YYNGEE. Trimming removed 0 bases at V and 6 bases at J, with 12 bases between. The DNA of the CDR3 is TGTGCCAGCAGCGTAGGGGGCTTTTTTGATGGCTACACCTTC. Its translation is CASSVGGFFDGYTF.

The chain links TRBV27 to TRBJ1-5; tentatively, D is TRBD1 (5 bases). Germline assignment: CDR1 MNHEY and CDR2 SMNVEV (reference sequence). Trimming cost V 1 base and J 7 bases, with 11 bases left between them. CDR3 length: 14 residues. The CDR3 spells CASSLYPGSQPQHF. CDR3 nucleotides: TGTGCCAGCAGTTTATACCCAGGGTCACAGCCCCAGCATTTT.

The genes are TRBV14 and TRBJ2-5; D unresolved. Trimming took off 4 bases at V and 4 bases at J, with 7 bases between the two ends. The CDR3 totals 12 residues. CDR1 and CDR2 from the germline V gene are SGHDN and FVKESK. Here the CDR3 reads CASSRIGETQYF. CDR3 nucleotides: TGTGCCAGCAGCCGAATCGGAGAGACCCAGTACTTC.

This rearrangement joins TRBV12-3 or TRBV12-4 to TRBJ2-7; the D gene could be TRBD1 or TRBD2 (6 bases each). This CDR3 region has 14 residues. Trimming removed 8 bases from V and 2 bases from J, with 16 bases in between. The CDR3 DNA reads as TGTGCCAGCTCCAGGAGGGGGTCCACCTACGAGCAGTACTTC. This sequence encodes CASSRRGSTYEQYF.

About this clonotype: One end of the junction fails to match germline, which may point to a read error. The rearrangement links TRBV20-1 to TRBJ1-2; 8 positions agree with TRBD1. Per the germline V gene, CDR1 is DFQATT and CDR2 is SNEGSKA (reference sequence). The CDR3 runs 14 residues. CDR3 region: CSAVRTGRNYCYTF. The CDR3 DNA follows: TGCAGTGCCGTCCGGACAGGGAGAAACTATTGCTACACCTTC.

The chain employs TRBV11-3 and TRBJ1-1; D is uncertain. From germline, CDR1 is SGHNT and CDR2 YENEEA. The CDR3 is made up of 13 amino acids. The V end was cut by 5 bases, the J end by 3 bases, with 10 bases between. The CDR3 region is CASSPVVDTEAFF. As DNA, the CDR3 is TGTGCCAGCAGCCCGGTGGTGGACACTGAAGCTTTCTTT.

This clonotype was picked up a small number of times. The chain combines TRBV6-6 with TRBJ2-1, with 7 bases lining up with TRBD1. The CDR3 length is 12 residues. From germline, CDR1 is MNHNY and CDR2 SVGAGI (reference sequence). The ends lost 9 bases at V and 7 bases at J; junction bases unmatched: 6. The CDR3 protein is CASRDRANEQFF. DNA for the CDR3: TGTGCCAGTAGAGACAGGGCGAATGAGCAGTTCTTC.

This clonotype was seen ten or more times. V is TRBV20-1 and J is TRBJ2-3; 8 bases are shared with TRBD2. Germline V CDR1 and CDR2: DFQATT, SNEGSKA (reference sequence). CDR3 length: 14 residues. Losses at the gene ends were 3 bases for V and 0 bases for J; bases not matched to a gene: 2. The CDR3 spells CSASGRGSTDTQYF. The CDR3 region has the DNA TGCAGTGCTAGCGGGAGGGGGAGCACAGATACGCAGTATTTT.

J is TRBJ1-1 and V is TRBV28; weak D call: TRBD1 (5 bases). Germline V lookup: CDR1 MDHEN, CDR2 SYDVKM. The CDR3 sequence is 14 residues long. V lost 6 bases and J lost 5, with 16 bases in between. Here the CDR3 reads CASSRPGLGTEAFF. The CDR3 bases are TGTGCCAGCAGCCGCCCGGGACTAGGGACTGAAGCTTTCTTT.

About this clonotype itself: A read error is possible here, since a much larger clone lies one base away. The CDR3 ends on some other residue instead of the conserved phenylalanine or tryptophan, so this is likely a read error. The chain uses TRBV15 and TRBJ1-2, with D unresolved. The CDR3 consists of 14 residues. Germline CDR1 is LNHNV and CDR2 is YYDKDF (reference sequence). The V end lost 0 bases, the J end lost 2 bases, and 7 bases lay between the germline ends. The CDR3 sequence is CATSRDRENYGYTL. CDR3 nucleotide sequence: TGTGCCACCAGCAGAGACAGAGAAAACTATGGCTACACCCTC.

This chain uses TRBV7-6 with TRBJ2-5; possibly TRBD1 or TRBD2 for D (5 bases each). The ends were cut back, 2 bases at V and 5 bases at J, with 24 bases in the middle. Looked up from germline, CDR1 is SGHVS and CDR2 is FNYEAQ. This CDR3 has 18 amino acids. The CDR3 sequence: CASSLFLRAELKGETQYF. DNA for the CDR3: TGTGCCAGCAGCTTATTCTTGCGAGCGGAACTAAAGGGGGAGACCCAGTACTTC.

This clonotype has at least ten counts. The gene calls are TRBV4-2 and TRBJ2-7; 15 nucleotides agree with TRBD2. In germline, CDR1 is LGHNA, CDR2 YNFKEQ. The V and J ends lost 1 base and 0 bases, in that order; junction bases with no gene match: 4. The CDR3 is made up of 18 amino acids. CDR3 protein: CASSQGTSGGGSSYEQYF. The CDR3 DNA reads as TGTGCCAGCAGCCAAGGGACTAGCGGGGGGGGAAGCTCCTACGAGCAGTACTTC.

This clonotype was seen at least ten times. This sequence joins TRBV20-1 and TRBJ2-7; 9 positions match TRBD2. The CDR3 is 15 amino acids. Trimming at V came to 1 base and at J to 0 bases, leaving 4 bases not matched to a gene. CDR1 is DFQATT, CDR2 SNEGSKA, per germline (reference sequence). The CDR3 spells CSARAGGRGSYEQYF. As DNA, the CDR3 is TGCAGTGCTAGAGCCGGCGGGAGGGGCTCCTACGAGCAGTACTTC.

This clonotype was seen repeatedly, ten times or more. V usage is TRBV6-5 and J usage is TRBJ2-1; 9 bases are a match to TRBD1. Germline V CDR1 and CDR2: MNHEY, SVGAGI. The CDR3 totals 14 residues. The V segment lost 2 bases and the J segment 7 bases; nucleotides outside the gene matches: 3. CDR3 nucleotide sequence: TGTGCCAGCAGTTACAGACAGGGGGGGAATGAGCAGTTCTTC. Translation: CASSYRQGGNEQFF.

In its sample, this clonotype was seen many times. The gene calls are TRBV5-4 and TRBJ1-2, with a possible D match to TRBD1 (6 bases). Trimming left V 7 bases short and J 5 bases short, with 18 bases between. The CDR3 totals 14 residues. CDR1 SGHNT and CDR2 YYREEE come from the germline V gene (reference sequence). This CDR3 is CASFPGGRGYGYTF. CDR3 coding DNA: TGTGCCAGCTTCCCGGGGGGGCGAGGGTATGGCTACACCTTC.

This clonotype was counted a few times. The V gene is TRBV7-8, the J gene TRBJ1-6; D gene ambiguous. The CDR3 is 17 amino acids. Between the trimmed V and J ends, which lost 1 base and 0 bases, there was a span of 10 bases. Looked up from germline, CDR1 is SGHVS and CDR2 is FQNEAQ. The CDR3 DNA reads as TGTGCCAGCAGCTTAGGGACCGTAAGCTCCTATAATTCACCCCTCCACTTT. It yields the protein CASSLGTVSSYNSPLHF.

This clonotype was observed at least ten times. The CDR3 DNA reads TGTGCCAGCAGCCAACTGCCTACCCAGGACCACGAGCAGTACTTC. It encodes CASSQLPTQDHEQYF. The rearrangement links TRBV3-1 to TRBJ2-7; unclear D gene. Trimming left V 2 bases short and J 5 bases short, with 16 bases between. The CDR3 consists of 15 residues. The germline V gene has CDR1 LGHDT and CDR2 YNNKEL (reference sequence).

The table lists this clonotype with many counts. The V gene is TRBV12-3 or TRBV12-4, the J gene TRBJ2-3; the D gene could be TRBD1 or TRBD2 (5 bases each). The CDR3 runs to 17 residues. V was cut by 4 bases and J by 0 bases, with 17 bases left in between. This CDR3 reads CASSSGTWFSSTDTQYF. For the CDR3, the DNA is TGTGCCAGCAGTTCTGGGACCTGGTTTAGCAGCACAGATACGCAGTATTTT.

This clonotype was counted at least ten times. V is TRBV5-6 and J is TRBJ1-2, with 8 bases that match TRBD1. This CDR3 spans 13 amino acids. The J segment lost 4 bases and the V segment lost 5 bases, leaving 4 bases of the junction unmatched. Per germline, CDR1 SGHDT and CDR2 YYEEEE. CDR3 in amino acids: CASRLTGGYGYTF. The CDR3 DNA reads as TGTGCCAGCAGGTTAACAGGGGGCTATGGCTACACCTTC.